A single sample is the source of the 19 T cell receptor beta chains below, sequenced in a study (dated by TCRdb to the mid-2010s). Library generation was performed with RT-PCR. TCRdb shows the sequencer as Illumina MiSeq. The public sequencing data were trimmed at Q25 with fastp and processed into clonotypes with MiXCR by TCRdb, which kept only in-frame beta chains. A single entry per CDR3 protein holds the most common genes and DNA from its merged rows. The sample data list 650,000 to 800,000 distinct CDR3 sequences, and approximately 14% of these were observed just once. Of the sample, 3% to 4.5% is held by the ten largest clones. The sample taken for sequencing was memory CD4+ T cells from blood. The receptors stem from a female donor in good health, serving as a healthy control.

For the CDR3, the DNA is TGCAGTGCTAGAGATCTCGGGGGGGCTACAGATACGCAGTATTTT. Translated: CSARDLGGATDTQYF. The chain has TRBV20-1 and TRBJ2-3, with TRBD2 identical over 8 bases. This CDR3 is 15 amino acids long. The ends lost 0 bases at V and 3 bases at J; junction bases unmatched: 5. Germline CDR1 reads DFQATT; CDR2 reads SNEGSKA (reference sequence).

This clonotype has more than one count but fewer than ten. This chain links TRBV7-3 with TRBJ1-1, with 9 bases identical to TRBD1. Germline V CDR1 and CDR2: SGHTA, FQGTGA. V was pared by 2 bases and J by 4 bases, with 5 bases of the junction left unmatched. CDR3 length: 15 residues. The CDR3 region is CASSLFPGQGTEAFF. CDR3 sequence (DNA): TGTGCCAGCAGCTTATTTCCGGGACAGGGCACTGAAGCTTTCTTT.

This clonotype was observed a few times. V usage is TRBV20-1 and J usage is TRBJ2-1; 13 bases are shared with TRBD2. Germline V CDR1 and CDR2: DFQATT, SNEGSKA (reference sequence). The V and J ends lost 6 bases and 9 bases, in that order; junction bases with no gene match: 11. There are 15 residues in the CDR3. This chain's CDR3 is CSAKRLAGGDGEQFF. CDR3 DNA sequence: TGCAGTGCCAAACGACTAGCGGGAGGAGATGGTGAGCAGTTCTTC.

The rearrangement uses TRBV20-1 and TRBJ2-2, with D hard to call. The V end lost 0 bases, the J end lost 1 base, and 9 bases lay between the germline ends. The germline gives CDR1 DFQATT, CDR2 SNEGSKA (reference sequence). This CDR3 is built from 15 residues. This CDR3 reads CSARDLQMNTGELFF. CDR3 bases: TGCAGTGCTAGAGATTTACAGATGAACACCGGGGAGCTGTTTTTT.

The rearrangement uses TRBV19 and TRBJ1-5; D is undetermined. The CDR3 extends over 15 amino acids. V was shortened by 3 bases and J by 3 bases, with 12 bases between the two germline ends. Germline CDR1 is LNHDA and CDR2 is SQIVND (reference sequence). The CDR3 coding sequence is TGTGCCAGTAGTATCCCTGGACGGATCAATCAGCCCCAGCATTTT. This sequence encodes CASSIPGRINQPQHF.

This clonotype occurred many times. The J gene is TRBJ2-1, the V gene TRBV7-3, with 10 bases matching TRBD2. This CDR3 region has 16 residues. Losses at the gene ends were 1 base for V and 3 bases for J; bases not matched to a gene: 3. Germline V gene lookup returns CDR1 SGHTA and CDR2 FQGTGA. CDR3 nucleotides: TGTGCCAGCAGCTTAATAGCGGGAGGAAGCTACAATGAGCAGTTCTTC. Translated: CASSLIAGGSYNEQFF.

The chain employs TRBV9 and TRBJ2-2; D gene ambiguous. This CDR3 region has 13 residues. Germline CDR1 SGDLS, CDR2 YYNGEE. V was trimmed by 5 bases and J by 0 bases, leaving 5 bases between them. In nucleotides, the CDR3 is TGTGCCAGCAGGCGAACGAACACCGGGGAGCTGTTTTTT. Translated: CASRRTNTGELFF.

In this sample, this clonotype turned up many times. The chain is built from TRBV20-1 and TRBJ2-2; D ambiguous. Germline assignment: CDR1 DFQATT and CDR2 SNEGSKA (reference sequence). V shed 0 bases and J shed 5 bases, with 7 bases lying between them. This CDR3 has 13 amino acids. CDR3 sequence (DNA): TGCAGTGCTAGAGAGGGTGGGACCGGGGAGCTGTTTTTT. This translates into CSAREGGTGELFF.

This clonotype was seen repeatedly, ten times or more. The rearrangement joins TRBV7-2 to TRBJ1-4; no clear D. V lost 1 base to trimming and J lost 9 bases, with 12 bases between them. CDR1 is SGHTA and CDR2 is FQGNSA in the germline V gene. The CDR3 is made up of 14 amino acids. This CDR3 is CASSLGRGGKKLFF. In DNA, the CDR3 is TGTGCCAGCAGCTTAGGACGGGGAGGGAAAAAACTGTTTTTT.

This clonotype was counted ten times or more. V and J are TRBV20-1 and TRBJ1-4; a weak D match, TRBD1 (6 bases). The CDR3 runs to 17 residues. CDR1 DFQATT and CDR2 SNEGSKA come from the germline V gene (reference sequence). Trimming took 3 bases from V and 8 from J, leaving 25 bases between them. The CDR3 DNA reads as TGCAGTGCTAGTCCTTGGGGGGGCGAGGCAGTCGGAGAAAAACTGTTTTTT. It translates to CSASPWGGEAVGEKLFF.

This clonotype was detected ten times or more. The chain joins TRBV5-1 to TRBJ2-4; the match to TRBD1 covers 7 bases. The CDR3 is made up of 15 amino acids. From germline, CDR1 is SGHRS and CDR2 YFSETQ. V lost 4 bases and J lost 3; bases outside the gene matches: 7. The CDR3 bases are TGCGCCAGCAGCCCCCCGGGACAGAGCAAAAACATTCAGTACTTC. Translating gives CASSPPGQSKNIQYF. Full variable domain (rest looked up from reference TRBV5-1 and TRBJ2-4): KAGVTQTPRYLIKTRGQQVTLSCSPISGHRSVSWYQQTPGQGLQFLFEYFSETQRNKGNFPGRFSGRQFSNSRSEMNVSTLELGDSALYLCASSPPGQSKNIQYFGAGTRLSVL.

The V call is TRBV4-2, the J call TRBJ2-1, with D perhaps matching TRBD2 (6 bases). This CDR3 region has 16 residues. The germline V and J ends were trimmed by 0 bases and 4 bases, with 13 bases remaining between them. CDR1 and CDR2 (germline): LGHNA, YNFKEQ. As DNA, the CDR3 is TGTGCCAGCAGCCAAGAGCCTAGCGCCAATTACAATGAGCAGTTCTTC. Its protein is CASSQEPSANYNEQFF.

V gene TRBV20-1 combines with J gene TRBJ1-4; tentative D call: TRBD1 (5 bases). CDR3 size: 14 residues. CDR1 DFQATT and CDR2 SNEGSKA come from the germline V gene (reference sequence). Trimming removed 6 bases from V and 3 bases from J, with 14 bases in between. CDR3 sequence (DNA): TGCAGTGCGCAAAGACAGACCCCTAATGAAAAACTGTTTTTT. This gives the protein CSAQRQTPNEKLFF.

The CDR3 DNA follows: TGTGCCAGCAGCCGATTCGAGACAGATACGCAGTATTTT. Translated: CASSRFETDTQYF. The chain uses TRBV5-4 and TRBJ2-3; D remains ambiguous. Trimming took 4 bases from V and 3 from J, leaving 9 bases between them. Germline V CDR1 and CDR2: SGHNT, YYREEE (reference sequence). The CDR3 sequence is 13 residues long.

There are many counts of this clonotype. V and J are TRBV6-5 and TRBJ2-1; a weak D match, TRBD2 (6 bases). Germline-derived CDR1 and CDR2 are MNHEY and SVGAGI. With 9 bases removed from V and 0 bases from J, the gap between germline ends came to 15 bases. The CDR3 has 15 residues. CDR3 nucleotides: TGTGCCAGATCCACCGGGGGAAGCTCCTACAATGAGCAGTTCTTC. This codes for CARSTGGSSYNEQFF.

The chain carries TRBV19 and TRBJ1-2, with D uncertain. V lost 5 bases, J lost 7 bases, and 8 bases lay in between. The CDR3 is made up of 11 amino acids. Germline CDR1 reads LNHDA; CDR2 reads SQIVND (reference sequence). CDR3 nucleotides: TGTGCCAGTAGTCCCGGGTTTGGCTACACCTTC. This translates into CASSPGFGYTF. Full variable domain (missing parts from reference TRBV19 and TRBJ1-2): DGGITQSPKYLFRKEGQNVTLSCEQNLNHDAMYWYRQDPGQGLRLIYYSQIVNDFQKGDIAEGYSVSREKKESFPLTVTSAQKNPTAFYLCASSPGFGYTFGSGTRLTVV.

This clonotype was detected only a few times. The CDR3 region is CASSGKGSGVRPQPQHF. The CDR3 DNA follows: TGTGCCAGCAGTGGAAAAGGCTCAGGGGTGAGGCCTCAGCCCCAGCATTTT. This chain connects TRBV6-1 to TRBJ1-5; a possible D gene is TRBD1 (6 bases). Trimming stripped 4 bases from V and 6 bases from J, with 22 bases between. The germline V gene has CDR1 MNHNS and CDR2 SASEGT. The CDR3 contains 17 residues.

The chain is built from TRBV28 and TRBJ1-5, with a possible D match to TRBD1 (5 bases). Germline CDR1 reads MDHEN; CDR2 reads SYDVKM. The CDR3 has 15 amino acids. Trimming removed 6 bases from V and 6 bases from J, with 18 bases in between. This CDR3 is CASSLLWGSGQPQHF. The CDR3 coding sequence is TGTGCCAGCAGCTTACTTTGGGGGTCAGGTCAGCCCCAGCATTTT.

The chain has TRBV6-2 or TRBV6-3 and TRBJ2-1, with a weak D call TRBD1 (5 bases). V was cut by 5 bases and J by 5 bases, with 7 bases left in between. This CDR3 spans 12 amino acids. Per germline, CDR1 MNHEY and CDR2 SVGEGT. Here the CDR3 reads CASSTRDNEQFF. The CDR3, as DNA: TGTGCCAGCAGTACCAGGGACAATGAGCAGTTCTTC.